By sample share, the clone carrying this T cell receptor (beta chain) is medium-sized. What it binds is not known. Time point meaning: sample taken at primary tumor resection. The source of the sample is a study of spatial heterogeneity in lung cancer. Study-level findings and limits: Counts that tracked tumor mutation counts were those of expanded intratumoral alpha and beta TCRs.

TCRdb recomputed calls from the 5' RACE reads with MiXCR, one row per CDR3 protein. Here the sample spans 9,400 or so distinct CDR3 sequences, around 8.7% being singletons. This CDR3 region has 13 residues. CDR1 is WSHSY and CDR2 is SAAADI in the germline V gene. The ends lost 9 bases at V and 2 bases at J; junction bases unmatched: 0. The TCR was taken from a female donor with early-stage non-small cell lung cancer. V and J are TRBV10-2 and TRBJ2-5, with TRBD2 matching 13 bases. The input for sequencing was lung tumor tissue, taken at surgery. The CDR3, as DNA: TGCGCCAGACTAGCGGGGGGGCAAGAGACCCAGTACTTC. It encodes CARLAGGQETQYF.